This T cell receptor beta chain is drawn from a study of blood T cell repertoires in COVID-19 (dated by TCRdb to between 2020 and 2021). Study-level background: Samples from collaborators originated in the United States, Italy and Spain and spanned both the acute and convalescent phases of COVID-19. The prospective study material was composed of cDNA or gDNA derived from T cells, B-cell-depleted T cells, or PBMCs. The dataset comprised deeply sampled blood TCRbeta repertoires from subjects exposed to, actively infected with, or recovered from COVID-19. The repertoires were released in a freely available public database intended as a resource for research on the immune response to SARS-CoV-2. The samples were drawn from two sources: the first 160 participants of the ongoing ImmuneRACE study, and approximately 1,300 subjects contributed by 6 global collaborators. A de-identified subject ID, COVID-19 status, age in years and sex were almost always included in the sample metadata. Where available, HLA class I and class II types were taken from metadata supplied by the sample provider and were not determined by assay-based typing.

One collaborating source in Seattle enrolled patients during active infection and followed them longitudinally through the course of disease. Whole blood was collected in K2EDTA tubes by collaborating institutions according to the institutions' own protocols. For TCRbeta analysis, collaborator samples were shipped as frozen whole blood, as isolated PBMCs, or as DNA extracted from either sample type. With regard to this clone: It has no known antigen specificity. No base-level quality is on record; no much larger clone is a single base apart.

Here is what the overall study found, with its caveats: Clinical and demographic metadata were provided uncurated, with the amount varying by source and participant.

The germline V end is reduced by 8 bases and the J end by 5 bases; junction bases left unmatched: 18. From the cysteine up to the phenylalanine, the CDR3 has a length of 18 residues. Of the read, only the CDR3 DNA is kept; its 54 bases are in frame from base 1. CDR1 and CDR2 are drawn from the germline V gene: SGHVS, FQNEAQ. The immunoSEQ Assay, a bias-controlled multiplex PCR, was used to amplify TCRbeta CDR3 regions from genomic DNA. In the source study's methods: The number of nucleated cells in each sample was estimated by amplification of reference gene primers within the assay. Sequence reads were collapsed and filtered to measure the absolute abundance of every unique TCRbeta CDR3 rearrangement. For each sample, productive Simpson clonality was calculated as the square root of Simpson's diversity index over productive rearrangements. TCRdb stores this immuneACCESS table with in-frame sequences only. Part of the clones is absent; in the studies checked, under half of the shortfall reflects unresolved V genes, and no reason is known for the rest. Clone size and the V and J calls come from that table; the DNA yielded D and trimming. For this sample the table gives under 95,000 clones, of which 90% to 95% were detected only once. The ten largest clones add up to just over 2.5% of the sample.

The sample consisted of peripheral blood. The source is a middle-aged man with COVID-19, enrolled during active disease. Recombination joined TRBV7-8 with TRBJ2-2, and TRBD2 matches 9 of the central bases. DNA sequence: TGTGCCAGCCGGGTCTTTTCTAGCGGGACCATAGGAACCGGGGAGCTGTTTTTT. Translated, this gives CASRVFSSGTIGTGELFF.